Sequencing of this TCR beta chain was carried out in a study of T cells in Graves' hyperthyroidism and ophthalmopathy (dated by TCRdb to the late 2010s). Notes on the research overall: Peripheral blood samples were taken at initial diagnosis, before any treatment was given. A discovery cohort of about a hundred patients, roughly 45 with Graves' ophthalmopathy and 55 to 60 with stable Graves' hyperthyroidism, was used to find distinguishing TCR V-J signatures. An independent validation cohort of some 18 hyperthyroidism patients and about 16 patients who later progressed to ophthalmopathy tested prospective prediction of ophthalmopathy. The 75 to 100 discovery patients were divided at random into training and test sets in a 7:3 ratio. In addition, the study compared T-cell repertoires in thyroid tissue and in blood from roughly 6 Graves' hyperthyroidism patients. Once sampling was done, hyperthyroidism patients were given methimazole at a starting dose of 30 mg daily, whereas ophthalmopathy patients were given high-dose intravenous methylprednisolone. TCR Vbeta CDR3 sequencing of 120 to 150 peripheral blood samples (fewer than 45 ophthalmopathy, about 74 hyperthyroidism and approximately 17 progressor patients) is reported in the paper. Here is what the overall study found, with its caveats: During validation, the model predicted progression to ophthalmopathy a median of approximately 6.5 months ahead of onset, with approximately 70% sensitivity and more than 72% specificity. Sample size was not statistically predetermined, and investigators were not blinded to group allocation. In cross-validation, a model built on a 13 V-J signature told ophthalmopathy apart from stable hyperthyroidism with approximately 90% sensitivity and roughly 83% specificity, and in testing the same model reached 80%/75%. Blood samples also contained most of the expanded thyroid clonotypes (frequency above 0.001), which suggests that blood repertoires may reflect thyroid immune responses.

The TCR beta CDR3 regions were amplified from the RNA transcripts. For the first round of RT-PCR on the TCR CDR3, the HTBI primer set was used together with the Qiagen OneStep RT-PCR kit. Libraries were constructed in a second round of multiplex PCR, after which size selection and purification were performed. The libraries were sequenced on an Illumina HiSeq2000 using paired-end 100 bp reads. The published analysis was carried out like this. SOAPnuke was used to process the raw data, throwing out any read that contained adapters or uncalled bases, had a mean Phred below 15, or lacked an exact constant-primer or identifier match. High-quality paired reads were merged with COPE v1.2.5, and unique nucleotide sequences were defined as clonotypes. MiTCR v1.1 was used to align clonotypes to the IMGT TRBV, TRBD and TRBJ reference segments. The analysis was restricted to V-J combinations with a frequency above 0.0001, which together covered just over 98% of the repertoires. A TCS score was defined as the ratio of F50 (clonal expansion) to E x V (chaos), with BLOSUM62-based TCRdist applied between CDR3 peptides within each V-J. Welch's t-statistics and random forest reduced several hundred V-J features to 10 to 15, which were used in a naive Bayes classifier (R e1071). TCRdb cleaned the public reads at Q25 with fastp, built clones with MiXCR and kept in-frame beta chains. Here each entry gathers all rows of one CDR3 protein and keeps the most common genes and DNA. In this record, the V and J calls reflect TCRdb's handling and not the investigators' own analysis. For this sample there are approximately 690,000 distinct CDR3 sequences; approximately 14% appear just once. The top ten hold roughly an eighth of the sample.

The junction shows trimming of 6 bases on V and 13 bases on J, and the gene matches do not reach 24 bases of it. The CDR3 sequence holds 18 residues, the cysteine and phenylalanine included. The sequence is cut down to CDR3 DNA, 54 bases in frame from base 1. CDR1 and CDR2, looked up from the germline V gene, are MNHEY and SVGEGT. This clonotype was observed many times. There is no known antigen for this receptor. The record has no base qualities; no much larger clone is one base away. Ophthalmopathy patients had moderately to severely active disease, Clinical Activity Score of at least 3, NOSPECS grade of at least 4, and duration under 3 months. Any patient with an uncontrolled infection, another autoimmune disease, pregnancy or lactation was excluded. Diagnoses were established on the basis of clinical symptoms, serum thyroxine and TRAb, thyroid ultrasound, and orbital computed tomography. Ficoll-Paque density gradient centrifugation was used to isolate PBMCs from 8.5 to 10 ml of fresh peripheral blood. Total RNA was extracted with Trizol reagent, and quality was checked on an Agilent 2100 Bioanalyzer.

This receptor was obtained from a woman in her forties or fifties with Graves' ophthalmopathy. The chain couples TRBV6-2 or TRBV6-3 to TRBJ2-1, and 10 junction bases match TRBD2. The sequenced sample was blood. Here is the DNA: TGTGCCAGCAGCTACGAGGGTACTAGCGGGATAATTCCCTCATTCCAGTTCTTC. Its protein product is CASSYEGTSGIIPSFQFF.